What follows is one TCR beta chain and its context. What this receptor recognizes is not known. No much larger clonotype is one base removed from it; base qualities were not supplied. Enrolling through a virtual design, the prospective study's participants ranged in age from about 18 to 100 years and lived across approximately 25 United States geographic areas. In the prospective study, participants were assigned to cohorts based on the clinical history participants reported in a screening survey and a study questionnaire. Recovered participants in ImmuneRACE Cohort 3 were defined as having two consecutive negative NP/OP PCR tests, clearance from a healthcare professional, or resolution of symptoms. Mobile phlebotomists in the prospective study collected whole blood, serum and a nasopharyngeal or oropharyngeal swab from every participant. Over a 2-month period, participants in the prospective study had the option of providing additional blood draws and questionnaires. Blood samples from the prospective study were shipped frozen or at room temperature prior to DNA extraction.

TCRbeta CDR3 regions were amplified from genomic DNA by means of the immunoSEQ Assay, a bias-controlled multiplex PCR. Per the source publication's procedure: Nucleated cell counts per sample were estimated from amplification of reference gene primers within the assay. To quantify the absolute abundance of each unique TCRbeta CDR3 rearrangement, sequence reads were collapsed and filtered. Productive Simpson clonality was computed per sample as the square root of Simpson's diversity index over productive rearrangements. TCRdb mirrors the immuneACCESS table, restricted to in-frame sequences. Some clones are absent from its copies; in checked studies, under half trace to an unresolved V gene, and the reason for the others is unknown. The DNA gave D and trimming, while V, J and clone size come from that table. The sample profile shows hundreds of thousands of clones; around 85% of them were found once. The ten biggest clones cover approximately 6% of the sample.

These data are taken from a study of blood T cell repertoires in COVID-19 (dated by TCRdb to about 2020). Background for the entire study: Samples from collaborators originated in the United States, Italy and Spain and spanned both the acute and convalescent phases of COVID-19. The prospective study material was composed of cDNA or gDNA derived from T cells, B-cell-depleted T cells, or PBMCs. The dataset comprised deeply sampled blood TCRbeta repertoires from subjects exposed to, actively infected with, or recovered from COVID-19. The repertoires were made available in a free public database intended to serve as a resource for research on the immune response to SARS-CoV-2. Samples came from the ongoing ImmuneRACE study (first 160 participants) plus 1,254 subjects from 6 global collaborators. A de-identified subject ID, COVID-19 status, age in years and sex were almost always included in the sample metadata. Where available, HLA class I and class II types were taken from metadata supplied by the sample provider and were not determined by assay-based typing. Study-wide findings and limitations: Clinical and demographic metadata were provided uncurated, with the amount varying by source and participant.

The sequence came from a woman aged 40 to 50 who had recovered from COVID-19. Sequencing was performed on PBMCs or T cells enriched from blood (not recorded which).

The DNA is TGTGCCAGCAGTTTCCTTGGACAGGGGGTGGATATAGGTCCGGAAAAACTGTTTTTT. Its translation is CASSFLGQGVDIGPEKLFF. The chain employs TRBV28 and TRBJ1-4, with 10 middle bases fitting TRBD1. V trim: 3 bases; J trim: 8 bases; unmatched bases: 18. CDR1 and CDR2 (MDHEN, SYDVKM) derive from the germline V gene. The CDR3, from cysteine to phenylalanine, totals 19 residues. This entry keeps only the CDR3 DNA: 57 bases, framed from base 1.